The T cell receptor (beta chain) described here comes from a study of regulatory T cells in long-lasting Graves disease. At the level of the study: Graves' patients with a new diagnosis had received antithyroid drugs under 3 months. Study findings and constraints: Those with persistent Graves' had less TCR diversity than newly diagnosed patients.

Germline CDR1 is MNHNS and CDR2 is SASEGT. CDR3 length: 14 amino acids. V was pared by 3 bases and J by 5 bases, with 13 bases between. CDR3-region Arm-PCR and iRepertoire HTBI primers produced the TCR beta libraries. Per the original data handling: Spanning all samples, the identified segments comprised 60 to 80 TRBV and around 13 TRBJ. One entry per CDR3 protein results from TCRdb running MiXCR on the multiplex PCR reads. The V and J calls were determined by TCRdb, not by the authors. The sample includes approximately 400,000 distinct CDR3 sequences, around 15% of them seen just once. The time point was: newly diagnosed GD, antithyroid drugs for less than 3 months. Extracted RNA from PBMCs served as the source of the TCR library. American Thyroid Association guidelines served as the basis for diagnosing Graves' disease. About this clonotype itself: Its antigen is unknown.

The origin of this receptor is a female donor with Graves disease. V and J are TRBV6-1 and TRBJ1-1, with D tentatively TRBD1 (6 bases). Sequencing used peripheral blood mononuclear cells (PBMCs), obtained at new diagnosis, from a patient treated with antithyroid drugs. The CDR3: CASSENRVGTEAFF. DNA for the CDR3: TGTGCCAGCAGTGAGAACAGGGTGGGAACTGAAGCTTTCTTT.